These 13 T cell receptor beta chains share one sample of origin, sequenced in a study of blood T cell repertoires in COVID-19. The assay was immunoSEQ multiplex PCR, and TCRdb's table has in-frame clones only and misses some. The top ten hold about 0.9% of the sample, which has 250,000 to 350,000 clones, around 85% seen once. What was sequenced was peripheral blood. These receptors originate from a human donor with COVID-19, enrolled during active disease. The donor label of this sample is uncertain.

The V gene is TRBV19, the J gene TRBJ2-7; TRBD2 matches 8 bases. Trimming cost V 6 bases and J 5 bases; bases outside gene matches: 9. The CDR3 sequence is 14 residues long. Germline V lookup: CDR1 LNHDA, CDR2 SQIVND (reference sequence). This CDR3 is CASSGRAEFHEQYF. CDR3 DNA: TGTGCCAGTAGCGGGAGGGCTGAGTTCCACGAGCAGTACTTC.

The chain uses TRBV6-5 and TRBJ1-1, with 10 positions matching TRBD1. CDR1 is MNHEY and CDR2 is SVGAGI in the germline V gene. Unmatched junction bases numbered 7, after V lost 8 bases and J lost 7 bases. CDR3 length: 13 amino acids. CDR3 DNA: TGTGCCAGCCCCAGGACAGGGGGTTTTGAAGCTTTCTTT. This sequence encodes CASPRTGGFEAFF.

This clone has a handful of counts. CDR3 DNA: TGCAGTGCTAGTTTCAGGGGGACAGGATACGAGCAGTACTTC. Its protein is CSASFRGTGYEQYF. The chain has TRBV20-1 and TRBJ2-7; 8 nucleotides match TRBD1. J gave up 4 bases and V 3 bases, and 8 bases lay outside the gene matches. CDR1 is DFQATT and CDR2 is SNEGSKA in the germline V gene (reference sequence). The CDR3 contains 14 residues.

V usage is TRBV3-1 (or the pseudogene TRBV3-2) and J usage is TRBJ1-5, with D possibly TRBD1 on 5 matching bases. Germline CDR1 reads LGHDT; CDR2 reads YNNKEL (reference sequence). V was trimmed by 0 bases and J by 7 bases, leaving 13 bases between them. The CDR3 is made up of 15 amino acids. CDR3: CASSQDVREYQPQHF. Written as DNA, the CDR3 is TGTGCCAGCAGCCAAGATGTCAGGGAATACCAGCCCCAGCATTTT.

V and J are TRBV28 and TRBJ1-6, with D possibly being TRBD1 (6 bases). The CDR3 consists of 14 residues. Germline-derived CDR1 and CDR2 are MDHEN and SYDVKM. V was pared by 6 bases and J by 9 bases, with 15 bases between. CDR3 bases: TGTGCCAGCAGGTCCACAGGGTCGGCTTCACCCCTCCACTTT. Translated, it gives CASRSTGSASPLHF.

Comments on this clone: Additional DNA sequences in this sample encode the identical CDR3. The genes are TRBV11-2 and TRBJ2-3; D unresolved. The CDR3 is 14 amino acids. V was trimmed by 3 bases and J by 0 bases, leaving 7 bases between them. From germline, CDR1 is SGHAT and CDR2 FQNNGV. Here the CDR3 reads CASSLLTSTDTQYF. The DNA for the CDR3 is TGTGCCAGCAGCTTGTTAACAAGCACAGATACGCAGTATTTT.

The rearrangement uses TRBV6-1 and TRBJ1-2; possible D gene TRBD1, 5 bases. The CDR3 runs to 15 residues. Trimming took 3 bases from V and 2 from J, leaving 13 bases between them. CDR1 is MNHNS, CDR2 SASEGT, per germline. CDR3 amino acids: CASSEGGQPNYGYTF. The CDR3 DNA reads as TGTGCCAGCAGTGAGGGCGGACAACCGAACTATGGCTACACCTTC.

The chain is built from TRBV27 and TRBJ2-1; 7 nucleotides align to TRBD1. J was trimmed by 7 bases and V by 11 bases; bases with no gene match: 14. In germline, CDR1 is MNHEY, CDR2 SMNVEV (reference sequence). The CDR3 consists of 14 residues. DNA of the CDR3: TGTGCCCCCAAAGGGGGCAGAAGCAGGAATGAGCAGTTCTTC. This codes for CAPKGGRSRNEQFF.

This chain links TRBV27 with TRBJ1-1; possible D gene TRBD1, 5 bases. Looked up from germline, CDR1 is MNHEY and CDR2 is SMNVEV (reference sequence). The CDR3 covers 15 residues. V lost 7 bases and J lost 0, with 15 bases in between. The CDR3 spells CASIVAGRLNTEAFF. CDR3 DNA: TGTGCCAGCATCGTTGCGGGACGTCTGAACACTGAAGCTTTCTTT.

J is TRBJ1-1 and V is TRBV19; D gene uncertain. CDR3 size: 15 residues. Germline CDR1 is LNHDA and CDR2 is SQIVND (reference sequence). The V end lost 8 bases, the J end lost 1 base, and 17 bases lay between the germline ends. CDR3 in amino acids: CASSYTLTKNTEAFF. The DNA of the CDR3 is TGTGCCAGTTCCTATACACTAACAAAGAACACTGAAGCTTTCTTT.

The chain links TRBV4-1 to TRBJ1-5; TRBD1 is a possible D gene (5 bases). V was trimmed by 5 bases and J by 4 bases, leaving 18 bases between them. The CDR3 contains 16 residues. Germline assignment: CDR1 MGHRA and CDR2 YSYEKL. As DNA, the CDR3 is TGCGCCAGCAGCTTTCGAGCGGGGGACGAAAATCAGCCCCAGCATTTT. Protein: CASSFRAGDENQPQHF.

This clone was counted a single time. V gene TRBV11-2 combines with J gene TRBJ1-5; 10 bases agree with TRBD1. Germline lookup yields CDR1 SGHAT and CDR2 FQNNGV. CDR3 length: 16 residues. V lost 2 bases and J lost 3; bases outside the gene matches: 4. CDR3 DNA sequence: TGTGCCAGCAGCTTATTGGGACAGGGGAACAATCAGCCCCAGCATTTT. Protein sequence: CASSLLGQGNNQPQHF.

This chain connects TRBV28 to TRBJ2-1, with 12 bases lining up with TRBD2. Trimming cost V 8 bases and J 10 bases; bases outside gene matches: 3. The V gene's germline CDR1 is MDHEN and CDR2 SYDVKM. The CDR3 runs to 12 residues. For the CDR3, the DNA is TGTGCCAGCCTCGGACTAGCGGGGGAGCAGTTCTTC. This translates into CASLGLAGEQFF.